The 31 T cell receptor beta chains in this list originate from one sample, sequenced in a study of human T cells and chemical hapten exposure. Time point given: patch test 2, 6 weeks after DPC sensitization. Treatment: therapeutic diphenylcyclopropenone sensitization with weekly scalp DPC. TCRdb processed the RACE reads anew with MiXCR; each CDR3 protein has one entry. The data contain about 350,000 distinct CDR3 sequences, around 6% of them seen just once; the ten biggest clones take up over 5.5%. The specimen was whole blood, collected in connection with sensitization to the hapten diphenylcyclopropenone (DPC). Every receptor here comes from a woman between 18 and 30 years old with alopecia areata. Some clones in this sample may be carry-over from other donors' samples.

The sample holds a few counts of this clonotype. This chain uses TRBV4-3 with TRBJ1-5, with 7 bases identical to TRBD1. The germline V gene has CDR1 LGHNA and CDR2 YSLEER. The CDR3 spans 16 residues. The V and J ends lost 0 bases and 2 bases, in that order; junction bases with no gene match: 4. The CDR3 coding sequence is TGCGCCAGCAGCCAAGATCGCGGACAGGGCAATCAGCCCCAGCATTTT. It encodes CASSQDRGQGNQPQHF.

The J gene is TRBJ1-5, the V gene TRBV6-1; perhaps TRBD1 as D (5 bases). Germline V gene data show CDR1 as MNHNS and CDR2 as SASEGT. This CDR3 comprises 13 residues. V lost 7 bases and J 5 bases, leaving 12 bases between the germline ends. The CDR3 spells CASTRGTDQPQHF. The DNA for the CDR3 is TGTGCCAGCACAAGGGGAACAGATCAGCCCCAGCATTTT.

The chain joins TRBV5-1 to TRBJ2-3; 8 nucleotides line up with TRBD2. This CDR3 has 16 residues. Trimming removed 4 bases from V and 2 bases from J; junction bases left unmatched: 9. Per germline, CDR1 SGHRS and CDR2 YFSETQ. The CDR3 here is CASSPGGGGNTDTQYF. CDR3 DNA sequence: TGCGCCAGCAGCCCAGGAGGCGGGGGGAACACAGATACGCAGTATTTT.

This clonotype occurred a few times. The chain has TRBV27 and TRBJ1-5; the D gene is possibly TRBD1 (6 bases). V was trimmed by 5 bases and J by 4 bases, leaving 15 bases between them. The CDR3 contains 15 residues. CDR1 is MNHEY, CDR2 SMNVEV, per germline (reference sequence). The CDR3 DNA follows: TGTGCCAGCAGTCTAACGGGACACCTAAATCAGCCCCAGCATTTT. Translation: CASSLTGHLNQPQHF.

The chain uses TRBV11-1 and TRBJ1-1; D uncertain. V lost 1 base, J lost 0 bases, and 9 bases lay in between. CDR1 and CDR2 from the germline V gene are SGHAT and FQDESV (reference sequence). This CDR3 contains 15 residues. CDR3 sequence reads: CASSLGSQMNTEAFF. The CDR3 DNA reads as TGTGCCAGCAGCTTAGGCAGCCAGATGAACACTGAAGCTTTCTTT.

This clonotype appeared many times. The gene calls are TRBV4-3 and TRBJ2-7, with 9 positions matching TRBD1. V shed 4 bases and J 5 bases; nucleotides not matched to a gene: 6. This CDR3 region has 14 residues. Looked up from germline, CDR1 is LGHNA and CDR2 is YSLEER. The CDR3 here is CASSRGTGSHEQYF. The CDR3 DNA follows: TGCGCCAGCAGCCGGGGGACAGGGTCCCACGAGCAGTACTTC.

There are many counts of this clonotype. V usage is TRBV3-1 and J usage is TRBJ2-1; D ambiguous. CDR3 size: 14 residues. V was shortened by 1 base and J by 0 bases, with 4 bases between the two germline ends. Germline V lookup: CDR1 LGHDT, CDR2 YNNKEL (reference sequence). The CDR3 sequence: CASSQASSYNEQFF. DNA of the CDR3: TGTGCCAGCAGCCAAGCCAGCTCCTACAATGAGCAGTTCTTC.

CDR3 in DNA: TGTGCCAGCAGTTTAATGGCGACTAGACAAGAGACCCAGTACTTC. Its translation: CASSLMATRQETQYF. The chain is built from TRBV28 and TRBJ2-5; D is possibly TRBD2 (6 bases). Germline CDR1 reads MDHEN; CDR2 reads SYDVKM. This CDR3 comprises 15 residues. Trimming cost V 2 bases and J 2 bases, with 12 bases left between them. Complete variable domain (other parts from reference TRBV28 and TRBJ2-5): DVKVTQSSRYLVKRTGEKVFLECVQDMDHENMFWYRQDPGLGLRLIYFSYDVKMKEKGDIPEGYSVSREKKERFSLILESASTNQTSMYLCASSLMATRQETQYFGPGTRLLVL.

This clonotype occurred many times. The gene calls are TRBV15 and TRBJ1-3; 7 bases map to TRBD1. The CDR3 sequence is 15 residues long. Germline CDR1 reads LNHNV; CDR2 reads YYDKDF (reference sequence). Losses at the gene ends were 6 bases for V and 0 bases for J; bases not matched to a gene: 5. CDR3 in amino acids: CATSPRGDSGNTIYF. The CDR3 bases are TGTGCCACCAGTCCCAGGGGGGACTCTGGAAACACCATATATTTT.

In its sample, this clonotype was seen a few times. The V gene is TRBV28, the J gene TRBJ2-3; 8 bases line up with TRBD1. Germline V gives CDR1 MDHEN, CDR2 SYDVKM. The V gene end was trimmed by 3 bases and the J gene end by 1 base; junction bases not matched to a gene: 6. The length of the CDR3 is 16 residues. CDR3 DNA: TGTGCCAGCAGTTTCGTTTTGGGACAGGGCACAGATACGCAGTATTTT. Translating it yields CASSFVLGQGTDTQYF.

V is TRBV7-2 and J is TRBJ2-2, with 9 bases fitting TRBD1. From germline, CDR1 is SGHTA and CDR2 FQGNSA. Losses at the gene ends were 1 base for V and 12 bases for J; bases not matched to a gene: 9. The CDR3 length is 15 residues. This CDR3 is CASSLVTGGGWKLFF. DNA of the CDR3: TGTGCCAGCAGCTTAGTCACAGGGGGCGGGTGGAAGCTGTTTTTT.

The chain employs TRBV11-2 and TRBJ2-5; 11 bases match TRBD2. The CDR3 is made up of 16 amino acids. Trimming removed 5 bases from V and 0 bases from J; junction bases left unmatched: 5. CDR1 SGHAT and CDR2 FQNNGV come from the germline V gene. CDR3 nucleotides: TGTGCCAGCAGCCCACTAGCGGGGGCCCACCAAGAGACCCAGTACTTC. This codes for CASSPLAGAHQETQYF. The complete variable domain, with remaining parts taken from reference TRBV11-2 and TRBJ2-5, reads EAGVAQSPRYKIIEKRQSVAFWCNPISGHATLYWYQQILGQGPKLLIQFQNNGVVDDSQLPKDRFSAERLKGVDSTLKIQPAKLEDSAVYLCASSPLAGAHQETQYFGPGTRLLVL.

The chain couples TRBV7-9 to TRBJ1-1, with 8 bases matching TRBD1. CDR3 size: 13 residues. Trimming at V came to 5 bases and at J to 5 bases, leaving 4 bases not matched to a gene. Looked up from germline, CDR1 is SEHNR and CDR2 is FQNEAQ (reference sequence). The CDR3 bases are TGTGCCAGCAGCGGACAGGGACCGACTGAAGCTTTCTTT. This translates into CASSGQGPTEAFF.

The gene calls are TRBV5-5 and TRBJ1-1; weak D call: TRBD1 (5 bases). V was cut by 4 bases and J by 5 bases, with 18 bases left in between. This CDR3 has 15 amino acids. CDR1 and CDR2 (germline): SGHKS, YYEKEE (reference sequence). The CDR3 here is CASSPTGDSGTEAFF. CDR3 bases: TGTGCCAGCAGCCCCACCGGGGACTCGGGGACTGAAGCTTTCTTT.

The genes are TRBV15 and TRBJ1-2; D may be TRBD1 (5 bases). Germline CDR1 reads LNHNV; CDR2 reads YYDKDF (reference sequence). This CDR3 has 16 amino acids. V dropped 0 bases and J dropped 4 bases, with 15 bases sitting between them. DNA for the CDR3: TGTGCCACCAGCAGAGAGGGGCAGGGAGGAGGCTATGGCTACACCTTC. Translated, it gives CATSREGQGGGYGYTF.

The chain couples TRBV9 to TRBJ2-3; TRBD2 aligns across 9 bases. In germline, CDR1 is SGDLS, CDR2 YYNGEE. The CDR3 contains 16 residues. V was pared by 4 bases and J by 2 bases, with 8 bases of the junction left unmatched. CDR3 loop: CASSPASGVVTDTQYF. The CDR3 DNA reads TGTGCCAGCAGCCCCGCTAGCGGGGTAGTCACAGATACGCAGTATTTT.

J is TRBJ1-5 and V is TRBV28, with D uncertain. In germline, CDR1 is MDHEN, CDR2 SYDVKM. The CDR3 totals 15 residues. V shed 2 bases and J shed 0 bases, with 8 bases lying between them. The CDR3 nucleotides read TGTGCCAGCAGTTTAACGGTATCTAGCAATCAGCCCCAGCATTTT. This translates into CASSLTVSSNQPQHF.

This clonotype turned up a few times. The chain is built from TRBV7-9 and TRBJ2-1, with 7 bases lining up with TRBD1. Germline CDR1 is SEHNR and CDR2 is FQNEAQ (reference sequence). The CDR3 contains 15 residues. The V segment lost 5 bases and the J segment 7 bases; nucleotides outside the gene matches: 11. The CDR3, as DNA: TGTGCCAGCAGCCCGACAGGGAATGGTAAGAATGAGCAGTTCTTC. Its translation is CASSPTGNGKNEQFF.

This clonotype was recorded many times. The CDR3 loop reads CASSQVIMGAGNTIYF. DNA for the CDR3: TGCGCCAGCAGCCAAGTGATTATGGGGGCCGGAAACACCATATATTTT. The genes are TRBV4-3 and TRBJ1-3, with D perhaps TRBD1 (6 bases). CDR3 length: 16 residues. Per germline, CDR1 LGHNA and CDR2 YSLEER. Trimming cost V 1 base and J 4 bases, with 14 bases left between them.

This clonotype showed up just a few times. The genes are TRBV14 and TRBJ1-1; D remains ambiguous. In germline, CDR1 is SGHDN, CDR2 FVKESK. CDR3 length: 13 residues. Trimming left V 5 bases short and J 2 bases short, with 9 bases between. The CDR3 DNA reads TGTGCCAGCAGCGCAATTTCTAACACTGAAGCTTTCTTT. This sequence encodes CASSAISNTEAFF.

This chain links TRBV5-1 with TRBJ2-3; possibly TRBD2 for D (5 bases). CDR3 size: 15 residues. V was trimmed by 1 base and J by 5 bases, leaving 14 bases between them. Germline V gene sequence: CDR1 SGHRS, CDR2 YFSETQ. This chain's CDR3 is CASSLQSGVGDTQYF. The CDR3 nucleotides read TGCGCCAGCAGCTTGCAGTCCGGGGTTGGAGATACGCAGTATTTT.

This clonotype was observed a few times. The DNA for the CDR3 is TGTGCCAGCAGTGACACAGGGTACCAGCCCCAGCATTTT. Its protein product is CASSDTGYQPQHF. The V call is TRBV2, the J call TRBJ1-5; possible D gene TRBD1, 6 bases. Germline V lookup: CDR1 SNHLY, CDR2 FYNNEI. The CDR3 is 13 residues long. V was shortened by 3 bases and J by 7 bases, with 10 bases between the two germline ends.

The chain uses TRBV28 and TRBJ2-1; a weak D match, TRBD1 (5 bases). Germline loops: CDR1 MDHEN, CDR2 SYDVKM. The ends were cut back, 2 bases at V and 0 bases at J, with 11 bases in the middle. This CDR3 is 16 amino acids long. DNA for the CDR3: TGTGCCAGCAGTTTACCGTACAGGAGCTCCTACAATGAGCAGTTCTTC. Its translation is CASSLPYRSSYNEQFF. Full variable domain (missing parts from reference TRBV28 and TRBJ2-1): DVKVTQSSRYLVKRTGEKVFLECVQDMDHENMFWYRQDPGLGLRLIYFSYDVKMKEKGDIPEGYSVSREKKERFSLILESASTNQTSMYLCASSLPYRSSYNEQFFGPGTRLTVL.

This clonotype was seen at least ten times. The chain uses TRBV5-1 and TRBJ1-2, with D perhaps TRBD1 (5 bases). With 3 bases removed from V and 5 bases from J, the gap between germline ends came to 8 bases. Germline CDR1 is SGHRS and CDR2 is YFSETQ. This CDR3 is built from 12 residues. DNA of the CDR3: TGCGCCAGCAGCTGGGGACTGTATGGCTACACCTTC. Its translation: CASSWGLYGYTF. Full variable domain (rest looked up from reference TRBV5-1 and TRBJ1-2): KAGVTQTPRYLIKTRGQQVTLSCSPISGHRSVSWYQQTPGQGLQFLFEYFSETQRNKGNFPGRFSGRQFSNSRSEMNVSTLELGDSALYLCASSWGLYGYTFGSGTRLTVV.

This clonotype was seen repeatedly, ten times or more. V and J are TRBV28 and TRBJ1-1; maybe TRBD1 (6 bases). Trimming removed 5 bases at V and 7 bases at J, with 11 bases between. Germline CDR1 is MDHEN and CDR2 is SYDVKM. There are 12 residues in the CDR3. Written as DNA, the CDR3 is TGTGCCAGCAGTCCGCGGGACATTGAAGCTTTCTTT. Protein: CASSPRDIEAFF.

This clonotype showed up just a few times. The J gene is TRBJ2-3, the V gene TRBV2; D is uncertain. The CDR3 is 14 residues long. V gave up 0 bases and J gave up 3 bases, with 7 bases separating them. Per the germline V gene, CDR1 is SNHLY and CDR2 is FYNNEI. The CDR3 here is CASSEARQTDTQYF. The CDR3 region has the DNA TGTGCCAGCAGTGAAGCGCGTCAGACAGATACGCAGTATTTT.

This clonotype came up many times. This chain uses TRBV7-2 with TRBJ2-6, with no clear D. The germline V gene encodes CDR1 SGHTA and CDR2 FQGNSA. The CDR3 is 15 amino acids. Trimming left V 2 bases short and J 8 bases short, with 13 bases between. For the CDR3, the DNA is TGTGCCAGCAGCTTATCCCTGATGGCACCCAACGTCCTGACTTTC. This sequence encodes CASSLSLMAPNVLTF.

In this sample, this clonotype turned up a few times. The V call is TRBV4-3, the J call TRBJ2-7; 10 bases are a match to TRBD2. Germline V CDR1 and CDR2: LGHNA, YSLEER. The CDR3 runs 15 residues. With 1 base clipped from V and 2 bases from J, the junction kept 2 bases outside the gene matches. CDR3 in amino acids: CASSQVAGGAYEQYF. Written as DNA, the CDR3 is TGCGCCAGCAGCCAAGTAGCGGGGGGAGCCTACGAGCAGTACTTC.

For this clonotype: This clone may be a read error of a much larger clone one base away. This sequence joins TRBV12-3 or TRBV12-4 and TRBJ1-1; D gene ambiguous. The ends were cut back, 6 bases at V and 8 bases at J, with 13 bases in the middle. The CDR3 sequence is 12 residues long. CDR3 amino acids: CASRKVRLEAFF. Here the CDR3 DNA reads TGTGCCAGCAGAAAGGTCAGGTTAGAAGCTTTCTTT.

The CDR3 DNA sequence: TGTGCCATCAGAGAGATTAGCACAGATACGCAGTATTTT. Amino acids: CAIREISTDTQYF. The V gene is TRBV10-3, the J gene TRBJ2-3; no definite D call. The length of the CDR3 is 13 residues. Per germline, CDR1 ENHRY and CDR2 SYGVKD. The V end lost 6 bases, the J end lost 0 bases, and 7 bases lay between the germline ends.

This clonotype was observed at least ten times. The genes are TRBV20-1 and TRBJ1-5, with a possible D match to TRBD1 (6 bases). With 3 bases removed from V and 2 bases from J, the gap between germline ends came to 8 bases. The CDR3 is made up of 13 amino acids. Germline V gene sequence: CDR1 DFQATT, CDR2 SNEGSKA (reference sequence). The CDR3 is CSASPGGNQPQHF. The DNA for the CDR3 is TGCAGTGCTAGTCCAGGGGGCAATCAGCCCCAGCATTTT.